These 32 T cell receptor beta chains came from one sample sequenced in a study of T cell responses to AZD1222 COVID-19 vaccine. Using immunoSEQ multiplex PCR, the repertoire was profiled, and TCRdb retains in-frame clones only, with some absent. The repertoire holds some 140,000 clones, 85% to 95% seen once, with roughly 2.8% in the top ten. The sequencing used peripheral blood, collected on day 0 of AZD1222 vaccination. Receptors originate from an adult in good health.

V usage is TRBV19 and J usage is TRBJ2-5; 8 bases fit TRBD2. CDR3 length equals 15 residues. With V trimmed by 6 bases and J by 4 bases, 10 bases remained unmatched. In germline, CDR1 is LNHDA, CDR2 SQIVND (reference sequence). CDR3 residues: CASRTSGPSLETQYF. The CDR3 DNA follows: TGTGCCAGTAGAACTAGCGGTCCTTCCCTAGAGACCCAGTACTTC.

CDR3 in amino acids: CASRVVSMNTEAFF. Here the CDR3 DNA reads TGTGCCAGCAGGGTAGTTAGTATGAACACTGAAGCTTTCTTT. The chain joins TRBV2 to TRBJ1-1; no firm D call. Germline V gene sequence: CDR1 SNHLY, CDR2 FYNNEI. CDR3 length: 14 amino acids. Trimming cost V 6 bases and J 0 bases, with 11 bases left between them.

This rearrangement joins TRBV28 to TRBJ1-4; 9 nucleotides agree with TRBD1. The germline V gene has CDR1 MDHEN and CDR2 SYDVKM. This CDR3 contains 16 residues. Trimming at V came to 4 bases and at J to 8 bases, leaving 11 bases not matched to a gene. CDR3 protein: CASSSRWGQGSEKLFF. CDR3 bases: TGTGCCAGCAGTTCCCGGTGGGGACAGGGTTCAGAAAAACTGTTTTTT. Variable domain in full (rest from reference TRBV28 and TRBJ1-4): DVKVTQSSRYLVKRTGEKVFLECVQDMDHENMFWYRQDPGLGLRLIYFSYDVKMKEKGDIPEGYSVSREKKERFSLILESASTNQTSMYLCASSSRWGQGSEKLFFGSGTQLSVL.

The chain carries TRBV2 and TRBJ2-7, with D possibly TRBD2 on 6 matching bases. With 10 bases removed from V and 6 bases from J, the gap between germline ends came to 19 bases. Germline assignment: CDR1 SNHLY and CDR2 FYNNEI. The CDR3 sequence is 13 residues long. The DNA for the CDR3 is TGTGCCATCTCCCTCGGGGGTTCTCGCGAGCAGTACTTC. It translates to CAISLGGSREQYF.

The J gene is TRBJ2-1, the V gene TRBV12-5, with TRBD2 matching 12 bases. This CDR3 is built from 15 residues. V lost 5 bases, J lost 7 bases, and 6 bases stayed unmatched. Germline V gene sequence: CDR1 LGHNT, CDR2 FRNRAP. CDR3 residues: CASGPTSGRTNEQFF. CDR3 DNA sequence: TGTGCTAGTGGTCCAACTAGCGGGAGGACGAATGAGCAGTTCTTC.

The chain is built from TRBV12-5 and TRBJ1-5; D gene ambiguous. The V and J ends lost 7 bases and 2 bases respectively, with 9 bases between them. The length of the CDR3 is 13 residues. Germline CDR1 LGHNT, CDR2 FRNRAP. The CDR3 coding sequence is TGTGCTAGTGCCGGGGTAGGCAATCAGCCCCAGCATTTT. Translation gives CASAGVGNQPQHF.

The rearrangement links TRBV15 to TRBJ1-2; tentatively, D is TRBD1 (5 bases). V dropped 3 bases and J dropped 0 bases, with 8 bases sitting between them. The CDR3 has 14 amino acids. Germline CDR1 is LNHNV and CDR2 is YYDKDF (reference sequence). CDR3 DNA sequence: TGTGCCACCAGCAGGGGGACCCCTAACTATGGCTACACCTTC. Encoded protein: CATSRGTPNYGYTF.

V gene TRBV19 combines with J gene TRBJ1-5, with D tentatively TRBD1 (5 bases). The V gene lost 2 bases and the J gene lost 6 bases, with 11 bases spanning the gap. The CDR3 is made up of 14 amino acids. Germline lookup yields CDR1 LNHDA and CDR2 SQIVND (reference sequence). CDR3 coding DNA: TGTGCCAGTAGTATAAAGGGACTGGGTCAGCCCCAGCATTTT. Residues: CASSIKGLGQPQHF.

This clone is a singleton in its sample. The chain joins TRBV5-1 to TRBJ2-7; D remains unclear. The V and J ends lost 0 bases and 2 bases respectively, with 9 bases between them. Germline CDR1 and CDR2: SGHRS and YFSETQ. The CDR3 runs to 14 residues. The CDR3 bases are TGCGCCAGCAGCTTGGGGCTGGGAACCTACGAGCAGTACTTC. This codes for CASSLGLGTYEQYF.

CDR3 sequence: CASSSGTGGYEQYF. In DNA form, the CDR3 reads TGTGCCAGCAGTTCCGGGACAGGGGGATACGAGCAGTACTTC. The chain couples TRBV27 to TRBJ2-7, with 11 nucleotides matching TRBD1. There are 14 residues in the CDR3. Germline V gene sequence: CDR1 MNHEY, CDR2 SMNVEV (reference sequence). V was clipped by 4 bases and J by 4 bases; unmatched bases: 3.

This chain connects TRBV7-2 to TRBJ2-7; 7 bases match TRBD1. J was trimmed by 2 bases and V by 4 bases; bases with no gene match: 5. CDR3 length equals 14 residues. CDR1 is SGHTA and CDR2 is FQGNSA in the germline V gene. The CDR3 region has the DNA TGTGCCAGCAGCTCACAGGGGATCGCCTACGAGCAGTACTTC. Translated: CASSSQGIAYEQYF.

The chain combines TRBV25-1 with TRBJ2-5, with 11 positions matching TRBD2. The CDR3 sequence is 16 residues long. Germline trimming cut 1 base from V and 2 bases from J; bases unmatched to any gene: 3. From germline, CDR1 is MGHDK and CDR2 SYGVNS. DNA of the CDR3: TGTGCCAGCAGTGAATTATCTAGCGGGAGGCAAGAGACCCAGTACTTC. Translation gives CASSELSSGRQETQYF.

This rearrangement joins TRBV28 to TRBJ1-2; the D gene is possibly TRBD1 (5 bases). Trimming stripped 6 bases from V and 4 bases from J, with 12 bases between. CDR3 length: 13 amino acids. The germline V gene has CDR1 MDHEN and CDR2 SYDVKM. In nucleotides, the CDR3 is TGTGCCAGCAGCCAGGGATCGGGCTATGGCTACACCTTC. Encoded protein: CASSQGSGYGYTF.

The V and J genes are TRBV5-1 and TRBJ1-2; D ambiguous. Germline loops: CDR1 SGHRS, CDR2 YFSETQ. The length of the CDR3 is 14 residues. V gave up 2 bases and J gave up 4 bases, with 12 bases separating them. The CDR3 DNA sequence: TGCGCCAGCAGCTTACAACCCTCGGGCTATGGCTACACCTTC. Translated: CASSLQPSGYGYTF.

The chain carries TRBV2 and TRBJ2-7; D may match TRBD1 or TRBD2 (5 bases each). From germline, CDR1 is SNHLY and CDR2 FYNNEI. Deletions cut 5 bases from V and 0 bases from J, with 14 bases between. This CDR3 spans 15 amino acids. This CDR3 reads CASSQGTESSYEQYF. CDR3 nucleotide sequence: TGTGCCAGCAGTCAAGGGACGGAGAGCTCCTACGAGCAGTACTTC.

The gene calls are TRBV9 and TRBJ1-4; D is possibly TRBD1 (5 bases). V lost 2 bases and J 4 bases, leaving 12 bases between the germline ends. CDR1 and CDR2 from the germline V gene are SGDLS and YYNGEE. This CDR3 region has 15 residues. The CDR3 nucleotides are TGTGCCAGCAGCGTCCTCGACAGATTTAATGAAAAACTGTTTTTT. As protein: CASSVLDRFNEKLFF. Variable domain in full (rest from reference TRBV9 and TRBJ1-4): DSGVTQTPKHLITATGQRVTLRCSPRSGDLSVYWYQQSLDQGLQFLIQYYNGEERAKGNILERFSAQQFPDLHSELNLSSLELGDSALYFCASSVLDRFNEKLFFGSGTQLSVL.

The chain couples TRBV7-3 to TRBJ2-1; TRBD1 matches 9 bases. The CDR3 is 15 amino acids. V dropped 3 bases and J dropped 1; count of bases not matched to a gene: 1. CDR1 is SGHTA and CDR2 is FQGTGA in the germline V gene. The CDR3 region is CASSFDRGSYNEQFF. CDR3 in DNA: TGTGCCAGCAGCTTCGACAGGGGGTCCTACAATGAGCAGTTCTTC.

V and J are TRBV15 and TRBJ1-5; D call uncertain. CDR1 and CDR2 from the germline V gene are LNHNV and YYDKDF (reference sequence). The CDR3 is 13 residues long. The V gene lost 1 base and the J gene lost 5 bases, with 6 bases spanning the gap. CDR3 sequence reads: CATSRAVYQPQHF. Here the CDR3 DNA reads TGTGCCACCAGCAGAGCCGTTTATCAGCCCCAGCATTTT.

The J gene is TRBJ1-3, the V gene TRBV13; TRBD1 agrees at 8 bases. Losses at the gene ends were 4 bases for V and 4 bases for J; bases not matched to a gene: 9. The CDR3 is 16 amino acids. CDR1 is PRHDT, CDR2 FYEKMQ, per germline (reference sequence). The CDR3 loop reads CASSSSLQGVGNTIYF. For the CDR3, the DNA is TGTGCCAGCAGCTCCTCCCTACAGGGGGTGGGAAACACCATATATTTT.

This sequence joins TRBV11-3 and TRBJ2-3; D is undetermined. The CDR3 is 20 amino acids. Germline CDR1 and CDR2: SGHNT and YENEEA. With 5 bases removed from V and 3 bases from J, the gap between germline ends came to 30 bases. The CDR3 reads CASSRVGYALDHASTDTQYF. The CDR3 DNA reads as TGTGCCAGCAGCCGAGTGGGGTACGCGCTGGACCACGCATCAACAGATACGCAGTATTTT.

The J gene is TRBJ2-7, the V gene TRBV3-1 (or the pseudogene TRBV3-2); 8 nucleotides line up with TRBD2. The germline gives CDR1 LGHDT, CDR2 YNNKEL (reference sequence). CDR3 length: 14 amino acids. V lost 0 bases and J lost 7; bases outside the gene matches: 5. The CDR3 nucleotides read TGTGCCAGCAGCCAAGAAGGACTAGCTGGGGAGCAGTACTTC. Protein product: CASSQEGLAGEQYF.

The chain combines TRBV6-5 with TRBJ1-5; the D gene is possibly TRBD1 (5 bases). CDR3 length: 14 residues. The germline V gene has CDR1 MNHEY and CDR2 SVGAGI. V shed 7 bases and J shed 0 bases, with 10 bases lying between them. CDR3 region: CASKGTDSNQPQHF. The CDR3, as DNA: TGTGCCAGCAAAGGGACGGATAGCAATCAGCCCCAGCATTTT.

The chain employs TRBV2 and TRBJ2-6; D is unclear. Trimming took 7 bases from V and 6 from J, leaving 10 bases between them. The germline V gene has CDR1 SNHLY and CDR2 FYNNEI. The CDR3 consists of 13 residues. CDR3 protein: CASTNTQANVLTF. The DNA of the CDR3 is TGTGCCAGCACCAACACCCAGGCCAACGTCCTGACTTTC.

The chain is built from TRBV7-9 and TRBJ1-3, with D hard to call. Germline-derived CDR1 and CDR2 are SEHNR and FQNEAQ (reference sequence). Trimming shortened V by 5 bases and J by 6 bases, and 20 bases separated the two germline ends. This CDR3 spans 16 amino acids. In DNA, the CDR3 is TGTGCCAGCAGCCCCAGAGGGTATGAGCACCTAAACACCATATATTTT. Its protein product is CASSPRGYEHLNTIYF.

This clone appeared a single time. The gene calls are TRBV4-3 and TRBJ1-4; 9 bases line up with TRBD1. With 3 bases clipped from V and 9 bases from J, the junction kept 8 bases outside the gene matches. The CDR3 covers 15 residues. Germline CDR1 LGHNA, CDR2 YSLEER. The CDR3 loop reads CASSHPDRGVKKLFF. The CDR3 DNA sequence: TGCGCCAGCAGCCATCCCGACAGGGGGGTGAAAAAACTGTTTTTT.

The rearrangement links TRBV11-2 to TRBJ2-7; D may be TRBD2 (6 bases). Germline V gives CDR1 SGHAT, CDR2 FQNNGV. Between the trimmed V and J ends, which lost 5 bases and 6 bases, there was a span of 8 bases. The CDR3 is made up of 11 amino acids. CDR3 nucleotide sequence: TGTGCCAGCAGCCGGGGAGGCGAGCAGTACTTC. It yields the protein CASSRGGEQYF.

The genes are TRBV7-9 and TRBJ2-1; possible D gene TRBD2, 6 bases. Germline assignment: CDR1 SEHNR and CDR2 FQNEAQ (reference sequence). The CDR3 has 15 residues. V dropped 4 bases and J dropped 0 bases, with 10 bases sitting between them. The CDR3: CASSSSVSSYNEQFF. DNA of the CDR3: TGTGCCAGCAGCTCTAGCGTTAGCTCCTACAATGAGCAGTTCTTC.

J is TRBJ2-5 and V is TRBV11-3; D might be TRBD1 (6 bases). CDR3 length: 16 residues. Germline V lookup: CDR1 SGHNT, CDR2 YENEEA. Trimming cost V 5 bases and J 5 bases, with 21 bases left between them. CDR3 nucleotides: TGTGCCAGCAGCCCCTCTCTCGGACAGCTTGGGGAGACCCAGTACTTC. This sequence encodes CASSPSLGQLGETQYF.

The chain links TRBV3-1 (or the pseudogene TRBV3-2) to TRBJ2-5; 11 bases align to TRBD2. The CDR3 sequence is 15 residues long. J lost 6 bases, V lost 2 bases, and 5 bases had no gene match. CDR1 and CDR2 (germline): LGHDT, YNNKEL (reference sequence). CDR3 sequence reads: CASSQSSGGRKTQYF. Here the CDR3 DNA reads TGTGCCAGCAGCCAATCTAGCGGGGGGAGGAAGACCCAGTACTTC.

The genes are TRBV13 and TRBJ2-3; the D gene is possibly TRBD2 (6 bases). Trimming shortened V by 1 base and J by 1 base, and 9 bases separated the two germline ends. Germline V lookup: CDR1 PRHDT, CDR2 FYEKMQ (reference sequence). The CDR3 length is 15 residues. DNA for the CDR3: TGTGCCAGCAGCTTAGTGCTAGCGCGCACAGATACGCAGTATTTT. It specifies CASSLVLARTDTQYF.

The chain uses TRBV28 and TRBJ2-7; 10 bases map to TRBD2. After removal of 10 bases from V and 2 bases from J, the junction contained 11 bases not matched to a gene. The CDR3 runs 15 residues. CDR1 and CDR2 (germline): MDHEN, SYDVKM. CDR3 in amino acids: CAISLAAGGTYEQYF. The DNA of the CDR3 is TGTGCCATCTCACTGGCAGCGGGGGGGACCTACGAGCAGTACTTC.

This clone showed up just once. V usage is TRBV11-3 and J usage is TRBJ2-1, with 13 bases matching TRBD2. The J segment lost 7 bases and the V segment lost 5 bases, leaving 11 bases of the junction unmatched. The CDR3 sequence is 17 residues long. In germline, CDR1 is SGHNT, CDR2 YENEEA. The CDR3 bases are TGTGCCAGCAGCCTACGCCCACTAGCGGGGGGGCGGAATGAGCAGTTCTTC. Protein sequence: CASSLRPLAGGRNEQFF.